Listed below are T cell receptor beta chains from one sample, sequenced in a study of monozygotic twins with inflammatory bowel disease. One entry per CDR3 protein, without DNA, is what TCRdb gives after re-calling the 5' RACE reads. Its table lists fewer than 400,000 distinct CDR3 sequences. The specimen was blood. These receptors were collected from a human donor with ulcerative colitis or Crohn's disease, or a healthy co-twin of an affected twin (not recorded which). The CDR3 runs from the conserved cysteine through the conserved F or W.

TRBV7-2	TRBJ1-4	CASSFERPTNEKLFF
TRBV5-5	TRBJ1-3	CASSQRGSGNTIYF
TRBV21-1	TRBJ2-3	CARTSTGKSTDTQYF
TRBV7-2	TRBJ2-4	CASSIPQGVIQYF
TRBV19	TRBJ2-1	CASSKTGSSYNEQFF
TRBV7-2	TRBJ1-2	CASSLALRTDYGYTF
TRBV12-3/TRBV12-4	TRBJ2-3	CASSPPGRSTDTQYF
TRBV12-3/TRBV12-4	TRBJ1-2	CASSSGGMGGYTF
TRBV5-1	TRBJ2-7	CASSLEGEQYF
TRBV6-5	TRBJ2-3	CASSFREKADTQYF
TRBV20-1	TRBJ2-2	CSARDRSRIAENTGELFF
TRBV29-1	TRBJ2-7	CSVEGGSDYEQYF
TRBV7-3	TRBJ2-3	CASSSPGKGTDTQYF
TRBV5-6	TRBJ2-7	CASSHPGLVGEQYF
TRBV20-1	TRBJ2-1	CSARRLAGAGEQFF
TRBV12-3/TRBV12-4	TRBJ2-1	CASTLYRGSYNEQFF
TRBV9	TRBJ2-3	CASSADRDTQYF
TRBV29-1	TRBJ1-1	CSVPRLVPQNTEAFF
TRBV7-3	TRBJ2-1	CASSSLSGFGEQFF
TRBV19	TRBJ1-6	CASSTERQGSYSPLHF
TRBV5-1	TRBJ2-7	CASSVSGGAWEQYF
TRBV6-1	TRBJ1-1	CASGTAGANTEAFF
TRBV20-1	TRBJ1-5	CSANIRQDNQPQHF
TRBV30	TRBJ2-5	CAWSSGETQYF
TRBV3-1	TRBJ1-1	CASSQREANTEAFF
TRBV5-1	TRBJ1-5	CASSLGDKNQPQHF